The 14 T cell receptor beta chains below come from one sample, sequenced in a study of blood T cells in healthy people across ages. A second PCR, run for about 6 to 12 cycles, used a sample-barcoded 5' primer plus a J-beta primer mix. One entry per CDR3 protein results from TCRdb running MiXCR on the 5' RACE reads. The data contain about a million distinct CDR3 sequences, around 49% of them singletons. The sample taken for sequencing was blood. These receptor sequences come from a young man in good health.

This clonotype came up a few times. The CDR3 spells CSAATGGLNYGYTF. CDR3 coding DNA: TGCAGTGCTGCGACAGGGGGCCTTAACTATGGCTACACCTTC. The chain recombines TRBV20-1 with TRBJ1-2; 10 bases are a match to TRBD1. Trimming at V came to 5 bases and at J to 1 base, leaving 4 bases not matched to a gene. Germline V gives CDR1 DFQATT, CDR2 SNEGSKA (reference sequence). The CDR3 is made up of 14 amino acids.

The chain recombines TRBV19 with TRBJ2-3; D may be TRBD2 (5 bases). The V end was cut by 3 bases, the J end by 1 base, with 14 bases between. The CDR3 has 16 amino acids. Germline CDR1 reads LNHDA; CDR2 reads SQIVND (reference sequence). The CDR3 nucleotides read TGTGCCAGTAGTATGGGTTTGGGGAGTCGCACAGATACGCAGTATTTT. Its translation is CASSMGLGSRTDTQYF.

This clonotype was recorded only once. V and J are TRBV3-1 and TRBJ1-1; D is ambiguous. Germline CDR1 is LGHDT and CDR2 is YNNKEL (reference sequence). Trimming shortened V by 2 bases and J by 11 bases, and 18 bases separated the two germline ends. The CDR3 length is 14 residues. CDR3 DNA sequence: TGTGCCAGCAGCCAAACTTCTAAAGTGATCGGGGCTTTCTTT. This encodes CASSQTSKVIGAFF.

This chain links TRBV20-1 with TRBJ2-1, with 9 bases that match TRBD2. The V gene's germline CDR1 is DFQATT and CDR2 SNEGSKA (reference sequence). This CDR3 spans 16 amino acids. V shed 3 bases and J 1 base; nucleotides not matched to a gene: 7. This CDR3 is CSARPAAGGSYNEQFF. The CDR3 DNA reads as TGCAGTGCTAGGCCAGCCGCGGGGGGGTCCTACAATGAGCAGTTCTTC.

A note on this clonotype: Being one base from a much bigger clone, this may be a read error. This chain uses TRBV21-1 with TRBJ1-1. TRBV21-1 is deemed a pseudogene. The CDR3 covers 13 residues. CDR3: CAGTGPWNTEAFF. CDR3 nucleotides: TGTGCCGGCACCGGGCCCTGGAACACTGAAGCTTTCTTT.

This clonotype has just a few counts. The chain combines TRBV12-3 or TRBV12-4 with TRBJ2-2; D ambiguous. Trimming left V 1 base short and J 1 base short, with 7 bases between. The CDR3 has 15 residues. CDR3 sequence: CASSLGSVNTGELFF. DNA of the CDR3: TGTGCCAGCAGTTTAGGGTCGGTGAACACCGGGGAGCTGTTTTTT.

The rearrangement joins TRBV20-1 to TRBJ1-2; no clear D gene. Germline V gene sequence: CDR1 DFQATT, CDR2 SNEGSKA (reference sequence). Trimming stripped 0 bases from V and 5 bases from J, with 13 bases between. CDR3 size: 14 residues. The DNA for the CDR3 is TGCAGTGCTAGAGATGAGTCGACGGAGTATGGCTACACCTTC. This codes for CSARDESTEYGYTF.

The chain couples TRBV30 to TRBJ2-1; a weak D match, TRBD2 (6 bases). The CDR3 is 11 residues long. The ends were cut back, 3 bases at V and 12 bases at J, with 12 bases in the middle. Germline CDR1 reads GTSNPN; CDR2 reads SVGIG (reference sequence). The CDR3 nucleotides are TGTGCCTGGAGGGGGGGAATGGGGCAGTTCTTC. Translating it yields CAWRGGMGQFF.

To note about this clonotype: Its ends do not fully match the called genes, so a read error is possible. V usage is TRBV7-9 and J usage is TRBJ1-5, with 8 bases that match TRBD1. The CDR3 spans 15 residues. Germline V gene sequence: CDR1 SEHNR, CDR2 FQNEAQ (reference sequence). The CDR3 region is CASSLGDRINQPRHF. In DNA form, the CDR3 reads TGTGCCAGCAGCCTAGGGGACAGGATCAATCAGCCCCGGCATTTT. The whole variable domain, filled in from reference TRBV7-9 and TRBJ1-5, reads DTGVSQNPRHKITKRGQNVTFRCDPISEHNRLYWYRQTLGQGPEFLTYFQNEAQLEKSRLLSDRFSAERPKGSFSTLEIQRTEQGDSAMYLCASSLGDRINQPRHFGDGTRLSIL.

The chain couples TRBV5-1 to TRBJ2-5; D is perhaps TRBD2 (7 bases). Trimming pared 0 bases from V and 2 bases from J, leaving 11 bases between. CDR3 length: 15 amino acids. Germline V gene sequence: CDR1 SGHRS, CDR2 YFSETQ. The CDR3 is CASSLVQGGQETQYF. CDR3 DNA sequence: TGCGCCAGCAGCTTGGTACAGGGAGGGCAAGAGACCCAGTACTTC.

The sample holds a few counts of this clonotype. The CDR3 protein is CASSPPGQATYEQYF. For the CDR3, the DNA is TGTGCCAGCAGCCCCCCGGGACAGGCCACCTACGAGCAGTACTTC. This rearrangement joins TRBV11-2 to TRBJ2-7, with 8 bases that match TRBD1. The germline CDR1 and CDR2 sequences are SGHAT and FQNNGV. CDR3 size: 15 residues. Trimming at V came to 5 bases and at J to 2 bases, leaving 8 bases not matched to a gene.

The rearrangement joins TRBV28 to TRBJ2-3, with 9 bases identical to TRBD1. After removal of 4 bases from V and 4 bases from J, the junction contained 15 bases not matched to a gene. Germline V gives CDR1 MDHEN, CDR2 SYDVKM. The CDR3 consists of 18 residues. CDR3 protein: CASSSSTGDRESPDTQYF. The CDR3 DNA sequence: TGTGCCAGCAGTTCATCCACCGGGGACAGGGAAAGCCCAGATACGCAGTATTTT.

This clonotype has just a few counts. V and J are TRBV29-1 and TRBJ1-1; D is unresolved. The CDR3 is made up of 13 amino acids. V gave up 5 bases and J gave up 0 bases, with 10 bases separating them. Germline V gene data show CDR1 as SQVTM and CDR2 as ANQGSEA. CDR3 nucleotides: TGCAGCGTTCTCGGTATTATGAACACTGAAGCTTTCTTT. Amino acid sequence: CSVLGIMNTEAFF.

V and J are TRBV6-5 and TRBJ1-5, with 7 bases aligning to TRBD1. CDR1 is MNHEY and CDR2 is SVGAGI in the germline V gene. The ends lost 5 bases at V and 3 bases at J; junction bases unmatched: 7. The CDR3 spans 15 residues. In nucleotides, the CDR3 is TGTGCCAGCAGTCCCGGACAGGTATTCAATCAGCCCCAGCATTTT. Translating gives CASSPGQVFNQPQHF.